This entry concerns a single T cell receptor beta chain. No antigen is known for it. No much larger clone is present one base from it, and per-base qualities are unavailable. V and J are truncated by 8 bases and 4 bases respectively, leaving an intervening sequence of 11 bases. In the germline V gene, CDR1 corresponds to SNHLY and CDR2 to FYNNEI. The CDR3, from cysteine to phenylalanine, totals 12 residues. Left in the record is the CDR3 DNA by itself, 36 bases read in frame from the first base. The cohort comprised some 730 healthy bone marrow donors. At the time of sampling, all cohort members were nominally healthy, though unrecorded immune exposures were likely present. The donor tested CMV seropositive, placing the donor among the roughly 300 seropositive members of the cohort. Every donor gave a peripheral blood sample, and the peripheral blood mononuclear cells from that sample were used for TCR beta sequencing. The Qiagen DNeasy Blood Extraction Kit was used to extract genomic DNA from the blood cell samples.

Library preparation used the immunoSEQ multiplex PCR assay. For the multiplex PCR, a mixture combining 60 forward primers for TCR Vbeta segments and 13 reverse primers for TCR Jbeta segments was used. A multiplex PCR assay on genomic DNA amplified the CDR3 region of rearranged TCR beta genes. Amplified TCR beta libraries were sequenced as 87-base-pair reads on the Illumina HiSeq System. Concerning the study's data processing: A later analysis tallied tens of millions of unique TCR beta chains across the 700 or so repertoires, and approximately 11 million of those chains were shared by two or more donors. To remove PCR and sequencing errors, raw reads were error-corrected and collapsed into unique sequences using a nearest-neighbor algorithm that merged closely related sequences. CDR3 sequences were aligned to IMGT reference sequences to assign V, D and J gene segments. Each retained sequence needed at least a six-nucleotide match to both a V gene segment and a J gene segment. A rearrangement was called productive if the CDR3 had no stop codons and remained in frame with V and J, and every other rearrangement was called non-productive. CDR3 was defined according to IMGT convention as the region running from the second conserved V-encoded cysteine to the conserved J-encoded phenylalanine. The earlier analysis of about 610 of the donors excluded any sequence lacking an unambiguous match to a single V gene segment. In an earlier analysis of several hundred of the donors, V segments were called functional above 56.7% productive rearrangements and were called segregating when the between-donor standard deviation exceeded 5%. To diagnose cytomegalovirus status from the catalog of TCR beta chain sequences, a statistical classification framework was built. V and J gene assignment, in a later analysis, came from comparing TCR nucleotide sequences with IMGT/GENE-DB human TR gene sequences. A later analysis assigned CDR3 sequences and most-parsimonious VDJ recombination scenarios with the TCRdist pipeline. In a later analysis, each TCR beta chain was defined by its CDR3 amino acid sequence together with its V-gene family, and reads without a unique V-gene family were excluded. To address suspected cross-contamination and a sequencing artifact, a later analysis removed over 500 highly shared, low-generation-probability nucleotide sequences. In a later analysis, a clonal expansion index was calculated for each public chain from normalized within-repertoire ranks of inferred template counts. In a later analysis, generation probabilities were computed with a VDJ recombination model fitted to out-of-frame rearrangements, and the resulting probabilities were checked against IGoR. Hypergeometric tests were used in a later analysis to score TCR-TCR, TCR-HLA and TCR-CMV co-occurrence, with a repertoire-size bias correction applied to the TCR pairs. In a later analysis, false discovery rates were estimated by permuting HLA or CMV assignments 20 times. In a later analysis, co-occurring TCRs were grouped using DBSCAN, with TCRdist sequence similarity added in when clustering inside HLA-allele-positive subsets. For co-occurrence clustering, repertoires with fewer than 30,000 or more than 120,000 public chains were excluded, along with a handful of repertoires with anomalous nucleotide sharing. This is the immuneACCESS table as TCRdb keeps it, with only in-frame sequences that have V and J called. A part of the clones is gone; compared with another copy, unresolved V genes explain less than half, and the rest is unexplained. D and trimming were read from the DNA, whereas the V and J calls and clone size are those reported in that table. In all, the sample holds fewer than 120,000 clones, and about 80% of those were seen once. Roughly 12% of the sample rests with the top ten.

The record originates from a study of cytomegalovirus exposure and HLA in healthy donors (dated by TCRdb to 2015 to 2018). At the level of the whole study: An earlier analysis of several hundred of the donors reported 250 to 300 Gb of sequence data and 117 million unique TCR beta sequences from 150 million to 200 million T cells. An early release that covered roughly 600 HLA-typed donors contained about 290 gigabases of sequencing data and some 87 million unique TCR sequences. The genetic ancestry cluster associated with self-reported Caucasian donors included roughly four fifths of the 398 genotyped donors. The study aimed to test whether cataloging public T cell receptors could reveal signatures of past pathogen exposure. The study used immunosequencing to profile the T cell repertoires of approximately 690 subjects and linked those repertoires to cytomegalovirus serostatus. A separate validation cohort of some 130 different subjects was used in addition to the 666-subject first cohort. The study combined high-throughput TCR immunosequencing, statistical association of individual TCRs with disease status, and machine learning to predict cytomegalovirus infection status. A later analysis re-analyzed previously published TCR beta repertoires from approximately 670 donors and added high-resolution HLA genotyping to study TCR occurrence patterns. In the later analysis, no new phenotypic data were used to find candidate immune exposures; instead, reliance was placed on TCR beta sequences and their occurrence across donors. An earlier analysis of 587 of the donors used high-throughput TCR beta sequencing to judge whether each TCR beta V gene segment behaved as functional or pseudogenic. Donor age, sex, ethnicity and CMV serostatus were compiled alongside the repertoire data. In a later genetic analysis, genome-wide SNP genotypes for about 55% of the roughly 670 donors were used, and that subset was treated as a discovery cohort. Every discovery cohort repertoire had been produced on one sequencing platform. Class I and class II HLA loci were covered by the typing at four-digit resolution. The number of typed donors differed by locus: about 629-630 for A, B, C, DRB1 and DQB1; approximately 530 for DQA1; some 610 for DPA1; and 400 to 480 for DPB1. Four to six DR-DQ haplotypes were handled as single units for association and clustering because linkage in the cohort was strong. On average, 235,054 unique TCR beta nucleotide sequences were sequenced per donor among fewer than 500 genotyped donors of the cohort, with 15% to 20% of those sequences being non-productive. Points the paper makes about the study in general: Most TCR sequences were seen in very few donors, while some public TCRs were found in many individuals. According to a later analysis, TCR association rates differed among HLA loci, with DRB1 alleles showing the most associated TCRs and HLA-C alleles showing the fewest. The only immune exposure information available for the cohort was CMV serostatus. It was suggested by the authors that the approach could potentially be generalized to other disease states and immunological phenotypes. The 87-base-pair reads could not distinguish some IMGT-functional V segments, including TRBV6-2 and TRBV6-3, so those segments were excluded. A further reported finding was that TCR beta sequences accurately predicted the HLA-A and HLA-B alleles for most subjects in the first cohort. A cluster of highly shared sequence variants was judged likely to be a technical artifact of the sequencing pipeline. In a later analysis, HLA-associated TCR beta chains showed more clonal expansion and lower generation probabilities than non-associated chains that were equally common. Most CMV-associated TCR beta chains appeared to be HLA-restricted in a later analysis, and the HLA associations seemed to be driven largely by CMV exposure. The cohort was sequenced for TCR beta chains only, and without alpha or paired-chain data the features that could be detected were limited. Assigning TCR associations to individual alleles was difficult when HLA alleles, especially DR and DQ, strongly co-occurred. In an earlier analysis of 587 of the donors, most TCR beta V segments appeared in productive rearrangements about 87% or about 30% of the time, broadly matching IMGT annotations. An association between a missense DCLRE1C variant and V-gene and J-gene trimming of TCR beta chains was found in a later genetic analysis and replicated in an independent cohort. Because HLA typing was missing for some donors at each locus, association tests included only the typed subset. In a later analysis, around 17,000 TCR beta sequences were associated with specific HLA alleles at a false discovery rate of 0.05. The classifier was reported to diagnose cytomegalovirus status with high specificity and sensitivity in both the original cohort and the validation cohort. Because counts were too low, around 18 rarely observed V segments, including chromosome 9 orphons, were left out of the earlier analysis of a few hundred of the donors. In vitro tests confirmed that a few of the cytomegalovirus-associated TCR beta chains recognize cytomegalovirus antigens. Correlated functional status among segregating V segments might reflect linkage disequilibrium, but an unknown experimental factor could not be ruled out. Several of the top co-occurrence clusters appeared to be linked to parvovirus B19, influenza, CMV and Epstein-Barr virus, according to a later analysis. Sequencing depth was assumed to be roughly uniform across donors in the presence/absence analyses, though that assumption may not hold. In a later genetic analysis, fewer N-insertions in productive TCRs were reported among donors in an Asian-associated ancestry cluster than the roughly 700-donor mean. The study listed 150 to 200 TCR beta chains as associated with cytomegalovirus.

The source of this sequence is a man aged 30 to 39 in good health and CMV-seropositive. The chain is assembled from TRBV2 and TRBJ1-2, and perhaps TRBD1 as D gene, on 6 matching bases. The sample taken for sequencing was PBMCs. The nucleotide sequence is TGTGCCAGCGAACAGGGCAGCTATGGCTACACCTTC. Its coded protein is CASEQGSYGYTF.